The rows below give T cell receptor beta chains drawn from one sample of a study of T cells in Graves' hyperthyroidism and ophthalmopathy. TCRdb reanalysed the multiplex PCR reads using MiXCR and keeps one entry per CDR3 protein. The data show about 700,000 distinct CDR3 sequences, about 15% seen once. The sample was blood. These receptors were taken from a woman aged 18-29 years with Graves' hyperthyroidism. Both conserved end residues are part of each CDR3. A D gene is named only where the DNA matches it firmly. Size tells how often a clone was seen (once, few, many) or the class of an expanded clone, and some rows leave it out.

CDR3aa | CDR3nt | d_gene | j_gene | abundance | v_gene
CASSFQLLDEQYF | TGTGCCAGCAGCTTCCAACTACTTGACGAGCAGTACTTC | - | TRBJ2-7 | - | TRBV7-2
CASEGLGYDYEQYF | TGTGCCAGCGAGGGCCTAGGGTACGACTACGAGCAGTACTTC | - | TRBJ2-7 | - | TRBV7-9
CASSLAHSPTEQYF | TGTGCCAGCAGTTTAGCGCACTCCCCGACCGAGCAGTACTTC | - | TRBJ2-7 | - | TRBV12-3/TRBV12-4
CASKRKGGPTLDTQYF | TGTGCCAGCAAACGGAAGGGAGGCCCAACTTTAGATACGCAGTATTTT | - | TRBJ2-3 | many | TRBV2
CASSESRPYEQYF | TGCGCCAGCAGTGAGTCTCGACCCTACGAGCAGTACTTC | - | TRBJ2-7 | once | TRBV10-2
CASSSPWRLYEQYF | TGTGCCAGCAGTTCCCCCTGGCGGCTCTACGAGCAGTACTTC | - | TRBJ2-7 | - | TRBV27
CATSDLSVADTEQFF | TGTGCCACCAGTGATTTGTCGGTCGCAGACACTGAGCAGTTCTTC | - | TRBJ2-1 | - | TRBV24-1
CASSPTVGPNNEKLFF | TGTGCCAGCTCACCGACGGTCGGGCCCAATAATGAAAAACTGTTTTTT | - | TRBJ1-4 | many | TRBV18
CASSLRPEETQYF | TGTGCCAGCAGCTTAAGGCCAGAGGAGACCCAGTACTTC | - | TRBJ2-5 | many | TRBV7-6
CASYWGSAVSDTQYF | TGTGCCAGCTATTGGGGGAGTGCGGTTTCGGATACGCAGTATTTT | - | TRBJ2-3 | many | TRBV11-3
CASSSFFTSGTEVQETQYF | TGTGCCAGCAGTTCCTTTTTTACCTCCGGGACAGAGGTACAAGAGACCCAGTACTTC | TRBD1 | TRBJ2-5 | many | TRBV28
CASSQEGNAETYQETQYF | TGTGCCAGCAGCCAAGAAGGGAATGCGGAAACGTACCAAGAGACCCAGTACTTC | - | TRBJ2-5 | - | TRBV4-2
CASSQGRKNTEAFF | TGCGCCAGCAGCCAAGGAAGGAAGAACACTGAAGCTTTCTTT | - | TRBJ1-1 | many | TRBV4-1
CSVGGTGELFF | TGCAGCGTTGGAGGGACCGGGGAGCTGTTTTTT | - | TRBJ2-2 | - | TRBV29-1
CASSLPGLAGVTTDTQYF | TGTGCCAGCAGCTTACCGGGACTAGCGGGAGTCACCACAGATACGCAGTATTTT | TRBD2 | TRBJ2-3 | many | TRBV5-5
CASSLGTGRQETQYF | TGTGCCAGCAGCTTAGGTACCGGGAGGCAAGAGACCCAGTACTTC | TRBD2 | TRBJ2-5 | many | TRBV7-3
CASTRGGEFGTGELFF | TGTGCCAGCACCCGAGGGGGAGAGTTTGGGACCGGGGAGCTGTTTTTT | - | TRBJ2-2 | few | TRBV27
CASSYRQRGNTIYF | TGTGCCAGCAGTTACAGGCAACGGGGAAACACCATATATTTT | - | TRBJ1-3 | - | TRBV6-5
CASSPRLVFGTQYF | TGCGCCAGCAGCCCCCGACTAGTATTTGGGACCCAGTACTTC | - | TRBJ2-5 | many | TRBV4-1
CASRSLPGQGATEAFF | TGTGCCAGCAGATCCTTACCGGGACAGGGGGCGACTGAAGCTTTCTTT | TRBD1 | TRBJ1-1 | many | TRBV28
CASSLAVGGLQETQYF | TGTGCCAGCAGCTTGGCCGTTGGGGGCCTCCAAGAGACCCAGTACTTC | - | TRBJ2-5 | - | TRBV7-9
CASSLVWAGATNEKLFF | TGTGCCAGCAGCTTAGTGTGGGCCGGGGCAACTAATGAAAAACTGTTTTTT | - | TRBJ1-4 | many | TRBV7-8
CASSLGRDGGYTF | TGTGCCAGCAGCTTAGGAAGGGACGGCGGCTACACCTTC | - | TRBJ1-2 | many | TRBV13
CASSQVIRYGYTF | TGCGCCAGCAGCCAAGTAATAAGATACGGCTACACCTTC | - | TRBJ1-2 | - | TRBV4-1
CASSGAEQYF | TGTGCCAGCTCAGGGGCCGAGCAGTACTTC | - | TRBJ2-7 | - | TRBV2
CATSDAGTSGRNNEQFF | TGTGCCACCAGTGACGCCGGGACTAGCGGGAGGAACAATGAGCAGTTCTTC | TRBD2 | TRBJ2-1 | many | TRBV24-1
CASSPIGLADYNEQFF | TGTGCCAGCAGCCCGATAGGACTAGCGGATTACAATGAGCAGTTCTTC | TRBD2 | TRBJ2-1 | few | TRBV11-2
CASSFPIFRQGFSGNTIYF | TGTGCCAGCAGTTTCCCGATCTTTCGACAGGGTTTCTCTGGAAACACCATATATTTT | TRBD1 | TRBJ1-3 | few | TRBV28
CASSLLGLGQPEAFF | TGTGCCAGCAGCTTGTTGGGGTTAGGACAGCCTGAAGCTTTCTTT | - | TRBJ1-1 | many | TRBV5-6
CATSDLYATAYNEQFF | TGTGCCACCAGTGATTTGTACGCGACGGCCTACAATGAGCAGTTCTTC | - | TRBJ2-1 | few | TRBV24-1
CASSPQKNTEAFF | TGTGCCAGCTCACCCCAGAAGAACACTGAAGCTTTCTTT | - | TRBJ1-1 | many | TRBV18
CSVRGTSGRAVGEQFF | TGCAGCGTCCGCGGGACTAGCGGGAGAGCTGTCGGAGAGCAGTTCTTC | TRBD2 | TRBJ2-1 | - | TRBV29-1
CASSPHPAGMLNIQYF | TGTGCCAGCTCACCTCACCCCGCCGGGATGCTAAACATTCAGTACTTC | - | TRBJ2-4 | - | TRBV18
CASSLGTALVQPQHF | TGTGCCAGCAGTTTGGGGACAGCGCTGGTTCAGCCCCAGCATTTT | TRBD1 | TRBJ1-5 | many | TRBV28
CASSESPGLADNEQFF | TGCGCCAGCAGTGAGTCTCCAGGACTAGCGGACAATGAGCAGTTCTTC | TRBD2 | TRBJ2-1 | few | TRBV10-1
CASSQESRETQYF | TGTGCCAGCAGCCAAGAGAGTCGCGAGACCCAGTACTTC | - | TRBJ2-5 | few | TRBV14
CASSFLGFRSNSYNEQFF | TGTGCCAGCAGTTTTCTGGGTTTCAGGTCGAACTCCTACAATGAGCAGTTCTTC | - | TRBJ2-1 | few | TRBV28
CASSLARDYGYTF | TGTGCCAGCAGCTTAGCCAGGGACTATGGCTACACCTTC | - | TRBJ1-2 | many | TRBV7-9
CSARSGGAYSNQPQHF | TGCAGTGCTAGGAGTGGCGGCGCGTATAGCAATCAGCCCCAGCATTTT | - | TRBJ1-5 | many | TRBV20-1
CSVAGSRESTYEQYF | TGCAGCGTCGCCGGCTCGCGGGAGTCCACCTACGAGCAGTACTTC | TRBD2 | TRBJ2-7 | - | TRBV29-1
CSVGRHRGEQYF | TGCAGCGTAGGGCGCCATCGGGGCGAGCAGTACTTC | - | TRBJ2-7 | - | TRBV29-1
CASSLTSGISINEQFF | TGTGCCAGCAGCTTAACTAGCGGGATCTCGATCAATGAGCAGTTCTTC | TRBD2 | TRBJ2-1 | many | TRBV7-8